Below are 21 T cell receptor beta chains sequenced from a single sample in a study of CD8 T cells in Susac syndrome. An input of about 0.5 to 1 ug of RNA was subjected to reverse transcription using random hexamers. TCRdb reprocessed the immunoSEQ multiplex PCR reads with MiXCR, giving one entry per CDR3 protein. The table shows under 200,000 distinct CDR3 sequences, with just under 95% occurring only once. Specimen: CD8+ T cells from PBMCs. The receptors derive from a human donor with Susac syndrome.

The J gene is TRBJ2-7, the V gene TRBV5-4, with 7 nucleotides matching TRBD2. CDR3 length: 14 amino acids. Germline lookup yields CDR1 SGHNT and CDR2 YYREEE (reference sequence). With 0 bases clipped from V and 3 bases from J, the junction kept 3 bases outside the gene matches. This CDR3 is CASSLGGSDYEQYF. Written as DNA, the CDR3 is TGTGCCAGCAGCTTGGGCGGGAGTGACTACGAGCAGTACTTC.

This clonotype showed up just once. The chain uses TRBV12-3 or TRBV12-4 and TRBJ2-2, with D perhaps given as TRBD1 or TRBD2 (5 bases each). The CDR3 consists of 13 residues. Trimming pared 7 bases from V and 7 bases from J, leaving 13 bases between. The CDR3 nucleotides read TGTGCCAGCAAAACCCGGGACGTCGGGGAGCTGTTTTTT. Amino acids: CASKTRDVGELFF.

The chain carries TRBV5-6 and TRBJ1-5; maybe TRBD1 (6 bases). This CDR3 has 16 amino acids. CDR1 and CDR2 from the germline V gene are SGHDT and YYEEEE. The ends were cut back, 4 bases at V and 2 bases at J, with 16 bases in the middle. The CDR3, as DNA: TGTGCCAGCAGCAAACGGGGGGCGCGGGGCAATCAGCCCCAGCATTTT. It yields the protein CASSKRGARGNQPQHF.

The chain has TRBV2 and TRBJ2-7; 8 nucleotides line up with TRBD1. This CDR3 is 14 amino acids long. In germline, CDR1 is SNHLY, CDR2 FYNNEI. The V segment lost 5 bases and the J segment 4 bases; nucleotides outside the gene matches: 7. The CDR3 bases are TGTGCCAGCAGTACGAGGACAGGGCAGTACGAGCAGTACTTC. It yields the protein CASSTRTGQYEQYF.

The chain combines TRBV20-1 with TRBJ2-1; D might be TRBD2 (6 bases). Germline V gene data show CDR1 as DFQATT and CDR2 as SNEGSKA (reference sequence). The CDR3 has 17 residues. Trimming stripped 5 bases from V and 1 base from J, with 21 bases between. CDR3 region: CSAPTTTAGRSYNEQFF. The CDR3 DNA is TGCAGTGCTCCAACCACAACAGCGGGCCGTTCCTACAATGAGCAGTTCTTC.

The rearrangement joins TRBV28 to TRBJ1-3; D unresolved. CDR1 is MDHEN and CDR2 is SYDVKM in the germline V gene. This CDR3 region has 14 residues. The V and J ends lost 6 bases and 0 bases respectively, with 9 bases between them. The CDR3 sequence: CASREHSSGNTIYF. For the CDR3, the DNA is TGTGCCAGCAGGGAACACAGCTCTGGAAACACCATATATTTT.

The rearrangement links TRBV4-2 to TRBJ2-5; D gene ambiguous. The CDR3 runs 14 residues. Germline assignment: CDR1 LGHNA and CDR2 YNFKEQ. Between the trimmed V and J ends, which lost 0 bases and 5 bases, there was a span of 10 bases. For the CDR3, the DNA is TGTGCCAGCAGCCAAGAGGGTAGGGTCGAGACCCAGTACTTC. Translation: CASSQEGRVETQYF.

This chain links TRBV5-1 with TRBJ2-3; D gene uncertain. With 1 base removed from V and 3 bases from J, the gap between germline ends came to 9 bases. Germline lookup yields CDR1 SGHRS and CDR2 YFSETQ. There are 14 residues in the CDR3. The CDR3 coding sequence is TGCGCCAGCAGCTTGTTTCTGGGAACAGATACGCAGTATTTT. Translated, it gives CASSLFLGTDTQYF.

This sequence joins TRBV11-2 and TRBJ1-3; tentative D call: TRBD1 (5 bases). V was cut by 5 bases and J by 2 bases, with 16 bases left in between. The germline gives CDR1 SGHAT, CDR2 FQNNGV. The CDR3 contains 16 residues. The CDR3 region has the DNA TGTGCCAGCAGCCCCGGACACGCCCGGACTGGAAACACCATATATTTT. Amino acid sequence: CASSPGHARTGNTIYF.

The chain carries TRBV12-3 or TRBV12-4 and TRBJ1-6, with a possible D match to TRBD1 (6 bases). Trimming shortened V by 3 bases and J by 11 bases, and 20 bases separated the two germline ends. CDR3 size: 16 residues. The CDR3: CASSFYRGTPLTPLHF. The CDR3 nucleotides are TGTGCCAGCAGTTTCTATAGGGGGACTCCTCTGACACCCCTCCACTTT.

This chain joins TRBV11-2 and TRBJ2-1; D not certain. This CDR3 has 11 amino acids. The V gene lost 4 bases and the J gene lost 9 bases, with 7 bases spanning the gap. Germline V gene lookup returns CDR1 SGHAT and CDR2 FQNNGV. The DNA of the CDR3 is TGTGCCAGCAGCTCTTTTACTGAGCAGTTCTTC. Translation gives CASSSFTEQFF.

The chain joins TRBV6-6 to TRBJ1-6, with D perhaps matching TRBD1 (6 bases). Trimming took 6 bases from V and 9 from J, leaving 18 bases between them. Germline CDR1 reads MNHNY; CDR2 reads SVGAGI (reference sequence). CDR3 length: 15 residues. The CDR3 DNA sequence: TGTGCCAGCAGGTCCCCAGGGGCGCACCGTTCACCCCTCCACTTT. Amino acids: CASRSPGAHRSPLHF.

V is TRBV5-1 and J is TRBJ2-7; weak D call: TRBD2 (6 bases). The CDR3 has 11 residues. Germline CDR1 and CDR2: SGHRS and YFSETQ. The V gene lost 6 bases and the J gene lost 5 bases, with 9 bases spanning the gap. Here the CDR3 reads CASTWGDEQYF. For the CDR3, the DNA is TGCGCCAGCACCTGGGGGGACGAGCAGTACTTC.

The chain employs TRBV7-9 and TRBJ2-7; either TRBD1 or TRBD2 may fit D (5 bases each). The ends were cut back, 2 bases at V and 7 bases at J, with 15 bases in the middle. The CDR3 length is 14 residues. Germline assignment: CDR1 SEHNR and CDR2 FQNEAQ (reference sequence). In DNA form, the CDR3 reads TGTGCCAGCAGCTTACGCTTGCACGAGGGGGAGCAGTACTTC. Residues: CASSLRLHEGEQYF.

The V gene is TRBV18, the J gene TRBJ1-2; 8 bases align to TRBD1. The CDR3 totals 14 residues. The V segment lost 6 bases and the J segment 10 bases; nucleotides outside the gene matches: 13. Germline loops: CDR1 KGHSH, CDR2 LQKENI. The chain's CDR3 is CASSQTGDLVAYTF. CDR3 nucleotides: TGTGCCAGCTCCCAGACAGGGGACCTGGTTGCCTACACCTTC.

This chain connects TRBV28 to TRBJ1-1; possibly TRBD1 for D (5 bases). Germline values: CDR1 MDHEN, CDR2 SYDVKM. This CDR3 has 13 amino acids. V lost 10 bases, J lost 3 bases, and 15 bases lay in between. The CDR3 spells CATTDSRYTEAFF. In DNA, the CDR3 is TGTGCCACCACTGACAGCCGATACACTGAAGCTTTCTTT.

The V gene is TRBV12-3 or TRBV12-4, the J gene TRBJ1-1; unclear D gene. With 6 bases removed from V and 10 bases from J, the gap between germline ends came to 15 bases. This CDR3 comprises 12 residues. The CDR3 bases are TGTGCCAGCAGACTCGGGATAGCTCGAGCTTTCTTT. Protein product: CASRLGIARAFF.

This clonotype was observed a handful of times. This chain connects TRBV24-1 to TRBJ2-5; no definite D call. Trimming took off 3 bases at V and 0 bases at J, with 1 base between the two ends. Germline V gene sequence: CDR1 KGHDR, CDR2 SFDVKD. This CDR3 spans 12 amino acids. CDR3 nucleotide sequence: TGTGCCACCAGTGATAACCAAGAGACCCAGTACTTC. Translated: CATSDNQETQYF.

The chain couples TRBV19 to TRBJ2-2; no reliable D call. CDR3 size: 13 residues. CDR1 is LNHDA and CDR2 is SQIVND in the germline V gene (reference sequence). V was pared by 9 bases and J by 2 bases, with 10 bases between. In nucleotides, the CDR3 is TGTGCCAGCCTATCCCATAACACCGGGGAGCTGTTTTTT. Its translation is CASLSHNTGELFF.

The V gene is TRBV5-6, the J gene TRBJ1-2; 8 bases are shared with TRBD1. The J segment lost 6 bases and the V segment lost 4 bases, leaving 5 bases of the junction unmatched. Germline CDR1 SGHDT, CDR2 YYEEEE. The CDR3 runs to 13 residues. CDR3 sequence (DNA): TGTGCCAGCAGCCCCGGACAGGGAGATGGCTACACCTTC. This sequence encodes CASSPGQGDGYTF.

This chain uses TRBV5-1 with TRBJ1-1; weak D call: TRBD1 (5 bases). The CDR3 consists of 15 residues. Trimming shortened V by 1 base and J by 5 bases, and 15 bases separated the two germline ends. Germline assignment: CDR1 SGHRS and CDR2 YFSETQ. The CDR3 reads CASSLYQGPKTEAFF. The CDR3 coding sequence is TGCGCCAGCAGCTTGTACCAGGGTCCCAAGACTGAAGCTTTCTTT.